This T cell receptor (beta chain) was recovered during a study of glioma-infiltrating T cells. Study-level results: Above-expected tissue-blood divergence occurred in all gliomas, most in low-grade ones.

TCR alpha and beta CDR3 regions were amplified from RNA using iRepertoire nested multiplex PCR. One-step reverse transcription and amplification started from approximately 100-400 ng of tissue mRNA or PBMC total RNA. TCRdb itself ran the multiplex PCR reads through MiXCR, one entry per CDR3 protein. The table shows over 130,000 distinct CDR3 sequences, with more than 35% occurring only once. In the case of this clonotype: Its cognate antigen is unknown.

This CDR3 has 17 amino acids. CDR1 is MNHNS and CDR2 is SASEGT in the germline V gene. V was trimmed by 5 bases and J by 3 bases, leaving 17 bases between them. Input material: glioma tissue, nonneoplastic brain tissue, or PBMCs (not recorded which). This sequence originates from a human donor with low-grade glioma or glioblastoma, undergoing nonglioma brain surgery, or in good health (not recorded which). The chain combines TRBV6-1 with TRBJ1-6, with D tentatively TRBD1 (5 bases). CDR3 DNA sequence: TGTGCCAGCAGTTTAACGACCGGGACCGGCTATAATTCACCCCTCCACTTT. The encoded protein is CASSLTTGTGYNSPLHF.